This T cell receptor (beta chain) is from a study of cytomegalovirus exposure and HLA in healthy donors. Broader study findings: Reports state that TCR beta sequences accurately predicted most subjects' HLA-A and HLA-B alleles. Later genetic work tied a missense DCLRE1C variant to beta-chain V and J trimming. The study designated some 180 TCR beta chains cytomegalovirus-associated.

On this clone itself: The antigen remains unidentified. In the same sample, other DNA sequences code for this CDR3.

A multiplex PCR was run with 60 Vbeta primers and 13 Jbeta primers. Using immunoSEQ multiplex PCR, the repertoire was profiled, and TCRdb retains in-frame clones only, with some absent. The data hold some 120,000 clones, with 73% observed a single time. The specimen sequenced was PBMCs. This sequence was found in a woman in her twenties or thirties in good health and CMV-seronegative.

CDR3 in amino acids: CASRALQGSTEAFF. Written as DNA, the CDR3 is TGTGCCAGCAGGGCCCTACAGGGGAGCACTGAAGCTTTCTTT. This sequence joins TRBV6-1 and TRBJ1-1, with 7 bases identical to TRBD1. Germline CDR1 and CDR2: MNHNS and SASEGT. The CDR3 consists of 14 residues. V was pared by 6 bases and J by 4 bases, with 8 bases of the junction left unmatched.